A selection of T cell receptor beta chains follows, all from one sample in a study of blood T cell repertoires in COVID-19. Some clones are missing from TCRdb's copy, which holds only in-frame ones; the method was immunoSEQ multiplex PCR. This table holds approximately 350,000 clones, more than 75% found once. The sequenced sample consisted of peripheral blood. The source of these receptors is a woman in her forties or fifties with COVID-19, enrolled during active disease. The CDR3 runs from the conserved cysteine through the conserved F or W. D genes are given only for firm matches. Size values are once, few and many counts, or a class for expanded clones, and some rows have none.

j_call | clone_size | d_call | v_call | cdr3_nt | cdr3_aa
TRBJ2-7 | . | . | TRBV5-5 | TGTGCCAGCAGCTTGGGCAGCGCCCCGGCAATCTACGAGCAGTACTTC | CASSLGSAPAIYEQYF
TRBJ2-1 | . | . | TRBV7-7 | TGTGCTAGCAGCAGCCAGACAGGAAACAATGAGCAGTTCTTC | CASSSQTGNNEQFF
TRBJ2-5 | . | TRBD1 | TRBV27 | TGTGCCAGCAGTTCAGGGACAGGGGGGGGTGAGACCCAGTACTTC | CASSSGTGGGETQYF
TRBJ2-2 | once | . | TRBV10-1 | TGCGCCAGCAGTGAGACGGCAGGGAACACCGGGGAGCTGTTTTTT | CASSETAGNTGELFF
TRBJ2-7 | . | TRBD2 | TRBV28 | TGTGCCAGCAGTTTAAATGGGAGGGCCTCCTACGAGCAGTACTTC | CASSLNGRASYEQYF
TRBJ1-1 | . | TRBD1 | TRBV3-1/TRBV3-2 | TGTGCCAGCAGCCAAGATCTTGGACAGGCGGCTTTCTTT | CASSQDLGQAAFF
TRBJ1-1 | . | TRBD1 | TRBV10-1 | TGCGCCAGCAGTGAGTACGGGGGACAGGGGGAGGAAGCTTTCTTT | CASSEYGGQGEEAFF
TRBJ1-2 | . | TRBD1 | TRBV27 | TGTGCCAGCAGTTCGACAGGGGGCGCCGACAATGGCTACACCTTC | CASSSTGGADNGYTF
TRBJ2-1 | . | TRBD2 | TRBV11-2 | TGTGCCAGCAGCCTAACAGCGGGAGAGGCAAATGAGCAGTTCTTC | CASSLTAGEANEQFF
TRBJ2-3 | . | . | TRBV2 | TGTGCCAGCGGGCGACGGAGCACAGATACGCAGTATTTT | CASGRRSTDTQYF
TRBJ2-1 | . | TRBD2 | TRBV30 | TGTGCCTGGAGTCGGGGGGCCTACAATGAGCAGTTCTTC | CAWSRGAYNEQFF
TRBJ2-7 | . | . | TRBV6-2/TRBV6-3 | TGTGCCAGCAGTTACCCCGCGGGGAAGTACGAGCAGTACTTC | CASSYPAGKYEQYF
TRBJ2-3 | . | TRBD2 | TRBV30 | TGTGCCTGGAGTGTACTAGCGGGAGGGAGAGATACGCAGTATTTT | CAWSVLAGGRDTQYF
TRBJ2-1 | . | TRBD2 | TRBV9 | TGTGCCAGCAGCTCCCGACTAGCGGCGTACAATGAGCAGTTCTTC | CASSSRLAAYNEQFF
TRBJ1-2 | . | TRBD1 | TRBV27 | TGTGCCAGCAGCTTATTTCAGAACAGGGGCTATGGCTACACCTTC | CASSLFQNRGYGYTF
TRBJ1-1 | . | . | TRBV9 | TGTGCCAGCAGCCCGGGGCTTAGAGGCGTGGGGGGCACTGAAGCTTTCTTT | CASSPGLRGVGGTEAFF
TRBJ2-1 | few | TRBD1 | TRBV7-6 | TGTGCCAGCAGCTTGGGACAGGACTACAATGAGCAGTTCTTC | CASSLGQDYNEQFF
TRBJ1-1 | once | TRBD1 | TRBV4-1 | TGCGCCAGCAGCCAAGAAACCAGGGGGCGCGTAGCTTTCTTT | CASSQETRGRVAFF
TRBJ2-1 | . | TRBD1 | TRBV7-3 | TGTGCCAGCAGCATTGGGACAGGGGCCTACAATGAGCAGTTCTTC | CASSIGTGAYNEQFF
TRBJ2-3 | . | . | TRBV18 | TGTGCCAGCTCAGCAACTCTCTCGGGAGTAGATACGCAGTATTTT | CASSATLSGVDTQYF
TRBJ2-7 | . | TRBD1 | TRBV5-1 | TGCGCCAGCAGCCTCTCGGGGACAGGGCCCCACATACAGTACTTC | CASSLSGTGPHIQYF
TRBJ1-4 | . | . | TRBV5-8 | TGTGCCAGCAGCTTGGCCGGGAGAATAAATGAAAAACTGTTTTTT | CASSLAGRINEKLFF